A single sample gave rise to the 30 T cell receptor beta chains below, sequenced in a study of early stage breast cancer tumors. TCRdb keeps only in-frame clones here, not all; method: immunoSEQ multiplex PCR. The data contain 55,000 to 70,000 clones, 80% of them singletons. The sequencing sample was made of blood. Source of these receptors: a person in their 40s with breast cancer.

V is TRBV9 and J is TRBJ2-3, with 8 positions matching TRBD2. In germline, CDR1 is SGDLS, CDR2 YYNGEE. This CDR3 has 13 residues. Unmatched junction bases numbered 2, after V lost 3 bases and J lost 5 bases. CDR3 region: CASSGTSLDTQYF. The CDR3 coding sequence is TGTGCCAGCAGCGGGACTAGCCTAGATACGCAGTATTTT. The variable domain in full, with the rest retrieved from reference TRBV9 and TRBJ2-3, is DSGVTQTPKHLITATGQRVTLRCSPRSGDLSVYWYQQSLDQGLQFLIQYYNGEERAKGNILERFSAQQFPDLHSELNLSSLELGDSALYFCASSGTSLDTQYFGPGTRLTVL.

This chain connects TRBV2 to TRBJ1-5; D is unclear. Trimming pared 8 bases from V and 4 bases from J, leaving 12 bases between. The CDR3 has 13 residues. Germline CDR1 and CDR2: SNHLY and FYNNEI. CDR3 sequence reads: CASEETWNQPQHF. Written as DNA, the CDR3 is TGTGCCAGCGAAGAAACCTGGAATCAGCCCCAGCATTTT.

The chain combines TRBV28 with TRBJ2-7; 8 bases agree with TRBD2. Germline CDR1 is MDHEN and CDR2 is SYDVKM. The CDR3 loop spans 16 amino acids. V dropped 5 bases and J dropped 4; count of bases not matched to a gene: 13. For the CDR3, the DNA is TGTGCCAGCAGTACCCCCTCACTAGCGGTCGAATACGAGCAGTACTTC. Translating it yields CASSTPSLAVEYEQYF.

This clone was recorded only once. The chain links TRBV7-9 to TRBJ2-2; D is uncertain. Trimming stripped 5 bases from V and 6 bases from J, with 7 bases between. The CDR3 has 12 amino acids. CDR1 SEHNR and CDR2 FQNEAQ come from the germline V gene (reference sequence). CDR3 sequence reads: CASSPPPGELFF. The CDR3 DNA follows: TGTGCCAGCAGCCCTCCCCCCGGGGAGCTGTTTTTT.

This chain connects TRBV14 to TRBJ2-5; perhaps TRBD2 as D (5 bases). With 1 base removed from V and 2 bases from J, the gap between germline ends came to 8 bases. Germline V gene lookup returns CDR1 SGHDN and CDR2 FVKESK. The CDR3 length is 14 residues. DNA for the CDR3: TGTGCCAGCAGCCAAGTGAGGGCACAAGAGACCCAGTACTTC. Translated, it gives CASSQVRAQETQYF.

This chain joins TRBV11-2 and TRBJ2-7; 7 bases are shared with TRBD2. Losses at the gene ends were 3 bases for V and 3 bases for J; bases not matched to a gene: 8. There are 15 residues in the CDR3. Germline-derived CDR1 and CDR2 are SGHAT and FQNNGV. The CDR3 region is CASSFLGTIDYEQYF. The CDR3 bases are TGTGCCAGCAGCTTTCTCGGGACTATTGACTACGAGCAGTACTTC.

The genes are TRBV19 and TRBJ1-1, with 8 bases that match TRBD1. The junction had 7 bases not matched to a gene; V was cut back by 9 bases and J by 1 base. CDR1 is LNHDA and CDR2 is SQIVND in the germline V gene (reference sequence). This CDR3 is built from 14 residues. CDR3 residues: CASARTGTNTEAFF. The CDR3 DNA reads TGTGCCAGCGCGAGGACAGGGACGAACACTGAAGCTTTCTTT.

The chain links TRBV6-5 to TRBJ2-3; the D is unclear. From germline, CDR1 is MNHEY and CDR2 SVGAGI. V lost 2 bases, J lost 3 bases, and 15 bases lay in between. This CDR3 spans 16 amino acids. CDR3 protein: CASSYDFYSVTDTQYF. CDR3 nucleotides: TGTGCCAGCAGTTACGATTTCTACAGTGTTACAGATACGCAGTATTTT.

This chain joins TRBV25-1 and TRBJ1-3, with D perhaps matching TRBD1 (6 bases). V gave up 7 bases and J gave up 2 bases, with 6 bases separating them. The CDR3 extends over 12 amino acids. Germline lookup yields CDR1 MGHDK and CDR2 SYGVNS. CDR3 sequence (DNA): TGTGCCAGCACAGGGGCTGGAAACACCATATATTTT. Its protein product is CASTGAGNTIYF.

In this sample, this clone turned up once. The chain links TRBV28 to TRBJ2-3; TRBD2 aligns across 12 bases. The J segment lost 4 bases and the V segment lost 3 bases, leaving 2 bases of the junction unmatched. This CDR3 has 15 amino acids. Germline V gene data show CDR1 as MDHEN and CDR2 as SYDVKM. The CDR3: CASSLPSGRADTQYF. In DNA, the CDR3 is TGTGCCAGCAGTTTGCCTAGCGGGAGGGCAGATACGCAGTATTTT.

The gene calls are TRBV11-2 and TRBJ2-3; D gene uncertain. Germline assignment: CDR1 SGHAT and CDR2 FQNNGV. V was shortened by 5 bases and J by 1 base, with 10 bases between the two germline ends. This CDR3 is 14 amino acids long. Here the CDR3 DNA reads TGTGCCAGCAGCCAGCCTCATGGCACAGATACGCAGTATTTT. The encoded protein is CASSQPHGTDTQYF.

This chain links TRBV6-5 with TRBJ2-7; 13 bases agree with TRBD2. The trim removed 4 bases at V and 4 bases at J, leaving 4 bases unmatched. The CDR3 has 15 amino acids. CDR1 is MNHEY and CDR2 is SVGAGI in the germline V gene. The CDR3 DNA reads as TGTGCCAGCAGTTCCGGGACTAGCGGGAAATACGAGCAGTACTTC. Protein product: CASSSGTSGKYEQYF.

A note on this clone: The junction departs from germline at one end; a sequencing error may be responsible. Written as DNA, the CDR3 is TGTGCTAGCAGTTCACTCGGGACTAGCGACTACAATGAGCAGTTCTTC. Translating it yields CASSSLGTSDYNEQFF. The chain couples TRBV7-7 to TRBJ2-1, with 10 positions matching TRBD2. The CDR3 sequence is 16 residues long. The germline CDR1 and CDR2 sequences are SSHAT and FNYEAQ (reference sequence).

The chain joins TRBV10-3 to TRBJ1-4; TRBD1 agrees at 9 bases. Trimming cost V 8 bases and J 8 bases; bases outside gene matches: 6. The V gene's germline CDR1 is ENHRY and CDR2 SYGVKD. The CDR3 length is 13 residues. Here the CDR3 DNA reads TGTGCCATCCAGGGACAGGGAGGGGAAAAACTGTTTTTT. Amino acids: CAIQGQGGEKLFF.

This chain links TRBV19 with TRBJ2-1, with 7 bases matching TRBD2. V lost 3 bases, J lost 0 bases, and 8 bases stayed unmatched. The CDR3 spans 17 residues. CDR1 LNHDA and CDR2 SQIVND come from the germline V gene (reference sequence). The CDR3 protein is CASSMGAGWSSYNEQFF. For the CDR3, the DNA is TGTGCCAGTAGTATGGGAGCGGGATGGAGCTCCTACAATGAGCAGTTCTTC.

This clone is a singleton in its sample. CDR3 nucleotides: TGTGCCTCCTCCGGTGGCACTGAAGCTTTCTTT. It codes for CASSGGTEAFF. The V gene is TRBV28, the J gene TRBJ1-1; D is uncertain. In germline, CDR1 is MDHEN, CDR2 SYDVKM. The CDR3 runs to 11 residues. The V and J ends lost 11 bases and 4 bases respectively, with 11 bases between them.

DNA for the CDR3: TGTGCCAGCAGCTTGGGGGGAAAGAACACTGAAGCTTTCTTT. Encoded protein: CASSLGGKNTEAFF. The chain carries TRBV5-8 and TRBJ1-1; D gene unclear. V lost 0 bases to trimming and J lost 1 base, with 7 bases between them. The germline V gene has CDR1 SGHTS and CDR2 YDEGEE. The CDR3 length is 14 residues.

This clone was seen only a few times. This specimen includes other DNA sequences encoding the same CDR3. The rearrangement uses TRBV4-1 and TRBJ1-5, with 10 bases that match TRBD1. J gave up 2 bases and V 4 bases, and 8 bases lay outside the gene matches. There are 17 residues in the CDR3. Germline V lookup: CDR1 MGHRA, CDR2 YSYEKL. CDR3 nucleotides: TGCGCCAGCAGCCCCCGGGACAGGGGTAGTGGCAATCAGCCCCAGCATTTT. Encoded protein: CASSPRDRGSGNQPQHF.

The chain carries TRBV7-9 and TRBJ2-7, with D perhaps given as TRBD1 or TRBD2 (5 bases each). The V end was cut by 3 bases, the J end by 6 bases, with 12 bases between. Germline CDR1 is SEHNR and CDR2 is FQNEAQ (reference sequence). CDR3 length: 13 amino acids. This CDR3 reads CASSFWGSLEQYF. Written as DNA, the CDR3 is TGTGCCAGCAGCTTTTGGGGGAGCCTCGAGCAGTACTTC.

The chain uses TRBV5-6 and TRBJ1-1; no clear D gene. Germline CDR1 is SGHDT and CDR2 is YYEEEE. V lost 0 bases, J lost 2 bases, and 5 bases lay in between. The CDR3 length is 13 residues. CDR3 bases: TGTGCCAGCAGCTTGGACAGAAACACTGAAGCTTTCTTT. Translating gives CASSLDRNTEAFF.

The chain couples TRBV5-1 to TRBJ2-3, with D perhaps TRBD2 (5 bases). The CDR3 extends over 13 amino acids. V was shortened by 7 bases and J by 1 base, with 10 bases between the two germline ends. Germline loops: CDR1 SGHRS, CDR2 YFSETQ. The CDR3 bases are TGCGCCAGCGCCTCCGGGGGCACAGATACGCAGTATTTT. Residues: CASASGGTDTQYF. The full variable domain, with the rest looked up from reference TRBV5-1 and TRBJ2-3, is KAGVTQTPRYLIKTRGQQVTLSCSPISGHRSVSWYQQTPGQGLQFLFEYFSETQRNKGNFPGRFSGRQFSNSRSEMNVSTLELGDSALYLCASASGGTDTQYFGPGTRLTVL.

The chain joins TRBV2 to TRBJ2-7, with 7 bases identical to TRBD1. The germline V gene encodes CDR1 SNHLY and CDR2 FYNNEI. V was pared by 5 bases and J by 2 bases, with 3 bases of the junction left unmatched. The CDR3 runs to 13 residues. The CDR3 loop is CASSRDSTYEQYF. DNA of the CDR3: TGTGCCAGCAGTCGGGACAGTACCTACGAGCAGTACTTC.

V and J are TRBV14 and TRBJ2-7; perhaps TRBD2 as D (6 bases). Trimming shortened V by 4 bases and J by 6 bases, and 13 bases separated the two germline ends. The CDR3 is 13 residues long. CDR1 and CDR2 (germline): SGHDN, FVKESK. The CDR3: CASSPSGSGEQYF. The CDR3 nucleotides are TGTGCCAGCAGCCCGAGCGGGTCTGGCGAGCAGTACTTC.

This clone was seen a handful of times. This chain connects TRBV2 to TRBJ1-5; tentative D call: TRBD1 (6 bases). This CDR3 region has 14 residues. V lost 7 bases, J lost 2 bases, and 12 bases lay in between. CDR1 and CDR2 (germline): SNHLY, FYNNEI. This CDR3 is CASTEEGGNQPQHF. DNA for the CDR3: TGTGCCAGCACGGAGGAGGGGGGCAATCAGCCCCAGCATTTT. The complete variable domain, with remaining parts taken from reference TRBV2 and TRBJ1-5, reads EPEVTQTPSHQVTQMGQEVILRCVPISNHLYFYWYRQILGQKVEFLVSFYNNEISEKSEIFDDQFSVERPDGSNFTLKIRSTKLEDSAMYFCASTEEGGNQPQHFGDGTRLSIL.

The V gene is TRBV19, the J gene TRBJ2-1, with 8 bases that match TRBD2. With V trimmed by 4 bases and J by 2 bases, 16 bases remained unmatched. Germline CDR1 and CDR2: LNHDA and SQIVND (reference sequence). This CDR3 region has 19 residues. The CDR3 nucleotides read TGTGCCAGTAGTACCCGGGGTGGGTTAGCGGGACCCCCCTACAATGAGCAGTTCTTC. This gives the protein CASSTRGGLAGPPYNEQFF.

This rearrangement joins TRBV18 to TRBJ2-1, with 12 bases fitting TRBD2. The CDR3 contains 16 residues. Trimming removed 3 bases from V and 3 bases from J; junction bases left unmatched: 3. CDR1 KGHSH and CDR2 LQKENI come from the germline V gene. Here the CDR3 reads CASSPGLAGFYNEQFF. DNA for the CDR3: TGTGCCAGCTCACCTGGACTAGCGGGATTCTACAATGAGCAGTTCTTC.

The chain employs TRBV4-1 and TRBJ1-1; perhaps TRBD1 as D (5 bases). The V end was cut by 0 bases, the J end by 4 bases, with 9 bases between. CDR3 length: 14 residues. Germline V gives CDR1 MGHRA, CDR2 YSYEKL. The DNA of the CDR3 is TGCGCCAGCAGCCAAGATGTAAGGGGCACTGAAGCTTTCTTT. Amino acids: CASSQDVRGTEAFF.

This chain links TRBV19 with TRBJ1-5; D ambiguous. Germline loops: CDR1 LNHDA, CDR2 SQIVND (reference sequence). The CDR3 length is 13 residues. V dropped 4 bases and J dropped 8 bases, with 12 bases sitting between them. The CDR3 loop reads CASSTSDQEPQHF. As DNA, the CDR3 is TGTGCCAGTAGTACTTCAGATCAAGAGCCCCAGCATTTT.

This CDR3 reads CASNIAGSHTGELFF. CDR3 sequence (DNA): TGTGCCAGTAACATAGCGGGGTCCCACACCGGGGAGCTGTTTTTT. This chain uses TRBV19 with TRBJ2-2; 8 bases agree with TRBD2. The germline CDR1 and CDR2 sequences are LNHDA and SQIVND (reference sequence). The CDR3 sequence is 15 residues long. The J segment lost 3 bases and the V segment lost 7 bases, leaving 7 bases of the junction unmatched.

J is TRBJ2-5 and V is TRBV11-2, with 9 bases matching TRBD2. V lost 3 bases and J lost 1; bases outside the gene matches: 6. Germline V CDR1 and CDR2: SGHAT, FQNNGV. The CDR3 has 16 residues. The CDR3 protein is CASSLGLLAGQETQYF. The DNA of the CDR3 is TGTGCCAGCAGCTTGGGTTTACTAGCGGGCCAAGAGACCCAGTACTTC.